The entry that follows covers one TCR beta chain sequence. The antigen is unknown. This specimen comes from a study of cytomegalovirus exposure and HLA in healthy donors. Study as a whole: Around 83% of roughly 400 genotyped donors fell in the Caucasian-associated ancestry cluster.

Regarding the study as a whole: Many donors shared some public TCRs, even though most TCR sequences were rare.

Losses at the gene ends were 5 bases for V and 2 bases for J; bases not matched to a gene: 10. The CDR3 spans 17 residues. Germline V lookup: CDR1 SGHVS, CDR2 FNYEAQ. Use of 60 Vbeta and 13 Jbeta primers characterized the PCR. Only in-frame clones appear in the TCRdb table, and some are missing; sequencing was by immunoSEQ multiplex PCR. The sample table sets out about 59,000 clones. Sequencing was performed on PBMCs. The receptor's source is a man younger than 45 in good health and CMV-seropositive. The chain has TRBV7-6 and TRBJ1-4; 8 nucleotides agree with TRBD1. This CDR3 is CASSPPTGEYTNEKLFF. The CDR3, as DNA: TGTGCCAGCAGCCCTCCGACAGGGGAGTACACTAATGAAAAACTGTTTTTT. Full variable domain (remainder filled in from reference TRBV7-6 and TRBJ1-4): GAGVSQSPRYKVTKRGQDVALRCDPISGHVSLYWYRQALGQGPEFLTYFNYEAQQDKSGLPNDRFSAERPEGSISTLTIQRTEQRDSAMYRCASSPPTGEYTNEKLFFGSGTQLSVL.